This T cell receptor beta chain was sequenced for a study of T cell repertoires in cytomegalovirus infection. Study context: Public TCR beta signatures were indicative of both CMV infection and a matching HLA type.

This CDR3 contains 15 residues. The germline gives CDR1 SGHTA, CDR2 FQGNSA. The V segment lost 7 bases and the J segment 5 bases; nucleotides outside the gene matches: 9. Findings and limits, study-wide: HLA-C-restricted, CMV-specific TCR beta clonotypes were dominant ex vivo. Summed frequency of shared TCR beta families picked out CMV carriers who also had the relevant HLA.

TCRdb re-called the reads with MiXCR, one entry per CDR3 protein. The sample comprises fewer than 300,000 distinct CDR3 sequences, roughly 23% of which are singletons, and approximately 15% rests with the top ten. This clonotype occurred once. What it binds is unknown. The TCR comes from a human donor in good health (CMV status not recorded). Some clones in this sample may be carry-over from other donors' samples. This rearrangement joins TRBV7-2 to TRBJ2-2; 8 bases fit TRBD2. Sequencing used PBMCs. The DNA of the CDR3 is TGTGCCAGCAAACGGGAGGGAGAATTGACCGGGGAGCTGTTTTTT. It codes for CASKREGELTGELFF.